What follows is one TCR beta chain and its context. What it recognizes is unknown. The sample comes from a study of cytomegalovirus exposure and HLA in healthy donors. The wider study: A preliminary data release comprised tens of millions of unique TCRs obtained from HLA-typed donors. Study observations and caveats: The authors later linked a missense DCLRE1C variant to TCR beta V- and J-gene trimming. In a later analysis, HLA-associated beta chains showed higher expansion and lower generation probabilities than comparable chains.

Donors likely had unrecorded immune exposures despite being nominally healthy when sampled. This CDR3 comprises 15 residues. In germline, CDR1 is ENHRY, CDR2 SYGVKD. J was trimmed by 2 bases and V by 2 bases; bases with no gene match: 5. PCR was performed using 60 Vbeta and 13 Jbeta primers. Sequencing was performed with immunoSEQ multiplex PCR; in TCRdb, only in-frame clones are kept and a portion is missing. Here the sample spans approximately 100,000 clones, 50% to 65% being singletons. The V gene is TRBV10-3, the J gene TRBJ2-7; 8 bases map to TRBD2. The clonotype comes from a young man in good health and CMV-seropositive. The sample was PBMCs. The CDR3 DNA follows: TGTGCCATCAGTGAGAGGGCGGGGGGTACCTACGAGCAGTACTTC. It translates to CAISERAGGTYEQYF.